One and the same sample provided the 30 T cell receptor beta chains below, sequenced in a study of shared clonotypes between healthy human individuals. Clones were read by immunoSEQ multiplex PCR, and TCRdb kept only the in-frame ones, dropping some. The sample includes approximately 1,000,000 clones, 75% to 80% of them seen just once. The sequencing input was memory CD4+ T cells from PBMCs. Documented subset: CD45RA-negative fraction. The receptors here all came from a young man in good health. Some clones in this sample may be carry-over from other donors' samples.

The chain uses TRBV7-3 and TRBJ2-1; 8 positions agree with TRBD2. V dropped 4 bases and J dropped 0; count of bases not matched to a gene: 5. Germline V gene lookup returns CDR1 SGHTA and CDR2 FQGTGA. This CDR3 contains 16 residues. CDR3 bases: TGTGCCAGCAGCTCCCCTCGGGGGGGCTCCTACAATGAGCAGTTCTTC. Its translation: CASSSPRGGSYNEQFF.

This clone was seen only once. The chain recombines TRBV27 with TRBJ1-3; the D gene is possibly TRBD1 (5 bases). CDR1 MNHEY and CDR2 SMNVEV come from the germline V gene (reference sequence). With 6 bases removed from V and 1 base from J, the gap between germline ends came to 13 bases. This CDR3 is 15 amino acids long. Written as DNA, the CDR3 is TGTGCCAGCAGATCAGGGTATTTGTCTGGAAACACCATATATTTT. Translating it yields CASRSGYLSGNTIYF.

The chain uses TRBV28 and TRBJ1-2; a possible D gene is TRBD1 (5 bases). The CDR3 has 12 amino acids. Trimming took 4 bases from V and 7 from J, leaving 10 bases between them. Germline assignment: CDR1 MDHEN and CDR2 SYDVKM. The CDR3 DNA reads TGTGCCAGCAGTTCGGACACCCGTGGCTACACCTTC. This codes for CASSSDTRGYTF.

V and J are TRBV5-1 and TRBJ2-7, with 10 bases aligning to TRBD2. Looked up from germline, CDR1 is SGHRS and CDR2 is YFSETQ. Trimming took 5 bases from V and 1 from J; bases not matched to a gene: 6. CDR3 length: 15 residues. Written as DNA, the CDR3 is TGCGCCAGCAGTTTGACTAGCGGGCGATCCTACGAGCAGTACTTC. This sequence encodes CASSLTSGRSYEQYF.

The table lists this clone with many counts. The gene calls are TRBV7-3 and TRBJ2-2; D possibly corresponds to TRBD2 (6 bases). The CDR3 sequence is 16 residues long. Germline-derived CDR1 and CDR2 are SGHTA and FQGTGA. The germline V and J ends were trimmed by 4 bases and 1 base, with 13 bases remaining between them. Written as DNA, the CDR3 is TGTGCCAGCAGCTCTCTCGGGACTCAGAACACCGGGGAGCTGTTTTTT. Protein product: CASSSLGTQNTGELFF.

This chain links TRBV28 with TRBJ2-1, with TRBD2 matching 11 bases. The CDR3 consists of 18 residues. Germline V gene lookup returns CDR1 MDHEN and CDR2 SYDVKM. The V gene end was trimmed by 8 bases and the J gene end by 0 bases; junction bases not matched to a gene: 12. Here the CDR3 reads CASLPGLAGGSSYNEQFF. The CDR3 nucleotides read TGTGCCAGCTTACCGGGGCTAGCGGGGGGTAGCTCCTACAATGAGCAGTTCTTC.

The chain combines TRBV5-8 with TRBJ2-6; D is unclear. This CDR3 contains 15 residues. V lost 1 base and J 2 bases, leaving 7 bases between the germline ends. Per the germline V gene, CDR1 is SGHTS and CDR2 is YDEGEE. For the CDR3, the DNA is TGTGCCAGCAGCTTGTCGGATGCTGGGGCCAACGTCCTGACTTTC. This gives the protein CASSLSDAGANVLTF.

The chain combines TRBV6-5 with TRBJ2-7; D possibly corresponds to TRBD1 (5 bases). The germline V gene encodes CDR1 MNHEY and CDR2 SVGAGI. Trimming removed 10 bases from V and 2 bases from J, with 12 bases in between. This CDR3 has 12 amino acids. The CDR3 loop is CATQGMTYEQYF. The CDR3 nucleotides are TGTGCCACTCAGGGCATGACCTACGAGCAGTACTTC.

The chain has TRBV18 and TRBJ2-7, with 7 positions matching TRBD2. Germline V gene data show CDR1 as KGHSH and CDR2 as LQKENI. CDR3 length: 16 amino acids. The V gene end was trimmed by 4 bases and the J gene end by 0 bases; junction bases not matched to a gene: 9. CDR3 loop: CASSLSFGLVSYEQYF. CDR3 sequence (DNA): TGTGCCAGCTCACTCTCTTTCGGACTAGTCTCCTACGAGCAGTACTTC.

The chain joins TRBV5-1 to TRBJ1-1; tentative D call: TRBD1 (5 bases). V lost 3 bases and J lost 3, with 15 bases in between. CDR1 SGHRS and CDR2 YFSETQ come from the germline V gene. The length of the CDR3 is 15 residues. This CDR3 is CASSSPGSGYTEAFF. In nucleotides, the CDR3 is TGCGCCAGCAGCTCCCCCGGGTCAGGGTACACTGAAGCTTTCTTT.

The chain carries TRBV5-1 and TRBJ2-7; the match to TRBD2 covers 11 bases. The CDR3 extends over 15 amino acids. Germline CDR1 reads SGHRS; CDR2 reads YFSETQ. V lost 4 bases and J lost 0; bases outside the gene matches: 3. DNA of the CDR3: TGCGCCAGCAGCGCGGGACTAGCGGACTCCTACGAGCAGTACTTC. Encoded protein: CASSAGLADSYEQYF.

The chain has TRBV5-6 and TRBJ2-2, with 7 bases that match TRBD2. Germline trimming cut 0 bases from V and 4 bases from J; bases unmatched to any gene: 3. The CDR3 loop spans 15 amino acids. Germline V gene data show CDR1 as SGHDT and CDR2 as YYEEEE. The CDR3 reads CASSLAGGVTGELFF. DNA of the CDR3: TGTGCCAGCAGCTTGGCGGGGGGAGTCACCGGGGAGCTGTTTTTT.

CDR3 in DNA: TGTGCCAGCAGTGAATGGAGTCAGGAAAAACTGTTTTTT. Its translation is CASSEWSQEKLFF. The V call is TRBV25-1, the J call TRBJ1-4, with D unclear. The germline V gene has CDR1 MGHDK and CDR2 SYGVNS. This CDR3 contains 13 residues. V gave up 1 base and J gave up 8 bases, with 8 bases separating them.

This clone was observed many times. V and J are TRBV5-6 and TRBJ2-7; D is possibly TRBD2 (6 bases). With 0 bases removed from V and 6 bases from J, the gap between germline ends came to 10 bases. This CDR3 contains 13 residues. Germline-derived CDR1 and CDR2 are SGHDT and YYEEEE. For the CDR3, the DNA is TGTGCCAGCAGCTTGGATTTCGGGGGCGAGCAGTACTTC. Protein sequence: CASSLDFGGEQYF.

The sample holds one count of this clone. The V call is TRBV28, the J call TRBJ2-7; TRBD1 matches 10 bases. Germline V gene data show CDR1 as MDHEN and CDR2 as SYDVKM. V lost 7 bases, J lost 2 bases, and 8 bases stayed unmatched. CDR3 length: 15 amino acids. The CDR3 DNA reads as TGTGCCAGCACAAAATCCGGGACAGGGGCCTACGAGCAGTACTTC. This sequence encodes CASTKSGTGAYEQYF.

This chain uses TRBV7-2 with TRBJ1-5, with D possibly matching TRBD1 (6 bases). CDR1 and CDR2 (germline): SGHTA, FQGNSA. The ends were cut back, 5 bases at V and 6 bases at J, with 8 bases in the middle. The CDR3 contains 12 residues. CDR3: CASSVQGQPQHF. The CDR3 DNA follows: TGTGCCAGCAGCGTACAGGGTCAGCCCCAGCATTTT.

A single count supports this clone. The chain is built from TRBV28 and TRBJ2-5; D may be TRBD2 (5 bases). Germline-derived CDR1 and CDR2 are MDHEN and SYDVKM. The CDR3 consists of 14 residues. Trimming took 3 bases from V and 6 from J, leaving 14 bases between them. The CDR3 region has the DNA TGTGCCAGCAGTTTGATGTTAGCGAGACAGACCCAGTACTTC. Amino acids: CASSLMLARQTQYF.

The chain combines TRBV4-1 with TRBJ2-1; 9 nucleotides agree with TRBD2. The V and J ends lost 0 bases and 6 bases, in that order; junction bases with no gene match: 9. Germline V gives CDR1 MGHRA, CDR2 YSYEKL. This CDR3 comprises 17 residues. The CDR3 DNA is TGCGCCAGCAGCCAAGAATCTGGCGGGAGGGGTCGCAATGAGCAGTTCTTC. Its translation: CASSQESGGRGRNEQFF.

This clone was counted once. CDR3 sequence: CASSGVGGYTDEQYF. For the CDR3, the DNA is TGTGCCAGCAGTGGGGTGGGGGGCTATACGGACGAGCAGTACTTC. This chain connects TRBV6-1 to TRBJ2-7; D assignment may be TRBD1 or TRBD2 (6 bases each). The CDR3 contains 15 residues. V shed 4 bases and J shed 5 bases, with 18 bases lying between them. Germline V lookup: CDR1 MNHNS, CDR2 SASEGT.

This clone was counted ten times or more. The same CDR3 also results from other DNA sequences found in this sample. V and J are TRBV5-6 and TRBJ2-6; a weak D match, TRBD1 (5 bases). V was shortened by 0 bases and J by 2 bases, with 6 bases between the two germline ends. CDR1 and CDR2 (germline): SGHDT, YYEEEE. This CDR3 has 15 residues. CDR3 amino acids: CASSLAGPGANVLTF. CDR3 in DNA: TGTGCCAGCAGCTTGGCAGGGCCTGGGGCCAACGTCCTGACTTTC.

This clone was found once. This chain connects TRBV11-2 to TRBJ1-1; D call uncertain. CDR1 and CDR2 (germline): SGHAT, FQNNGV. Trimming shortened V by 5 bases and J by 7 bases, and 11 bases separated the two germline ends. There are 12 residues in the CDR3. The CDR3 bases are TGTGCCAGCAGCCCGGTGGGTTTTGAAGCTTTCTTT. Its translation: CASSPVGFEAFF.

This clone was detected only once. The chain has TRBV4-3 and TRBJ2-2; the D gene is possibly TRBD1 (5 bases). The CDR3 length is 14 residues. Germline CDR1 is LGHNA and CDR2 is YSLEER. Trimming shortened V by 4 bases and J by 4 bases, and 10 bases separated the two germline ends. CDR3 nucleotide sequence: TGCGCCAGCAGCCGAGACAGTTCCACCGGGGAGCTGTTTTTT. Protein sequence: CASSRDSSTGELFF.

This clone has more than one count but fewer than ten. This chain links TRBV7-6 with TRBJ1-1; 9 nucleotides align to TRBD1. This CDR3 contains 17 residues. Germline V lookup: CDR1 SGHVS, CDR2 FNYEAQ. The V and J ends lost 1 base and 1 base, in that order; junction bases with no gene match: 7. CDR3: CASSLGNSGQGNTEAFF. CDR3 DNA: TGTGCCAGCAGCTTAGGAAACTCGGGACAGGGGAACACTGAAGCTTTCTTT.

The chain carries TRBV2 and TRBJ2-2, with 11 bases identical to TRBD2. The V gene's germline CDR1 is SNHLY and CDR2 FYNNEI. The V and J ends lost 4 bases and 7 bases, in that order; junction bases with no gene match: 8. CDR3 length equals 16 residues. Here the CDR3 DNA reads TGTGCCAGCAGTGCCACTAGCGGGAGATCAGGCGGGGAGCTGTTTTTT. It yields the protein CASSATSGRSGGELFF.

This clone was picked up one time. J is TRBJ2-1 and V is TRBV4-3; 14 nucleotides line up with TRBD2. CDR3 length: 18 residues. Unmatched junction bases numbered 12, after V lost 3 bases and J lost 8 bases. Germline CDR1 reads LGHNA; CDR2 reads YSLEER. CDR3 DNA: TGCGCCAGCAGCCACGCCGGACTAGCGGGAGGAGAAAGCGATGAGCAGTTCTTC. Its protein is CASSHAGLAGGESDEQFF.

This clone showed up just a few times. The rearrangement uses TRBV30 and TRBJ1-1; D unclear. Germline V gives CDR1 GTSNPN, CDR2 SVGIG (reference sequence). This CDR3 spans 13 amino acids. The V gene lost 5 bases and the J gene lost 0 bases, with 10 bases spanning the gap. The CDR3 reads CAWSEGLNTEAFF. The CDR3 coding sequence is TGTGCCTGGTCGGAAGGGCTGAACACTGAAGCTTTCTTT.

This clone was seen only a few times. This sequence joins TRBV5-1 and TRBJ2-5; 7 positions match TRBD1. Germline trimming cut 4 bases from V and 6 bases from J; bases unmatched to any gene: 6. This CDR3 contains 13 residues. CDR1 and CDR2 (germline): SGHRS, YFSETQ. The CDR3 sequence: CASSNGQAKTQYF. DNA of the CDR3: TGCGCCAGCAGCAACGGACAGGCCAAGACCCAGTACTTC. The variable domain in full, completed from reference TRBV5-1 and TRBJ2-5, reads KAGVTQTPRYLIKTRGQQVTLSCSPISGHRSVSWYQQTPGQGLQFLFEYFSETQRNKGNFPGRFSGRQFSNSRSEMNVSTLELGDSALYLCASSNGQAKTQYFGPGTRLLVL.

This clone was seen a single time. The CDR3 sequence is CAISGGRAAGTDTQYF. In DNA, the CDR3 is TGTGCCATCAGTGGCGGGAGGGCCGCGGGCACAGATACGCAGTATTTT. This chain connects TRBV10-3 to TRBJ2-3; 9 positions agree with TRBD2. Trimming removed 4 bases from V and 1 base from J; junction bases left unmatched: 6. There are 16 residues in the CDR3. Germline lookup yields CDR1 ENHRY and CDR2 SYGVKD.

The chain recombines TRBV5-1 with TRBJ2-7; 10 positions match TRBD2. This CDR3 is 15 amino acids long. Germline loops: CDR1 SGHRS, CDR2 YFSETQ. Unmatched junction bases numbered 5, after V lost 0 bases and J lost 5 bases. The CDR3 DNA reads as TGCGCCAGCAGCTTGGGACTAGCGGGTAGCAACGAGCAGTACTTC. Amino acid sequence: CASSLGLAGSNEQYF.

This clone was seen many times. The rearrangement joins TRBV30 to TRBJ2-3; TRBD2 matches 7 bases. The CDR3 contains 16 residues. V gave up 1 base and J gave up 0 bases; unmatched junction bases: 7. From germline, CDR1 is GTSNPN and CDR2 SVGIG (reference sequence). In DNA, the CDR3 is TGTGCCTGGAGTGGACTGGAAGCGGGGAGCACAGATACGCAGTATTTT. Its protein product is CAWSGLEAGSTDTQYF.